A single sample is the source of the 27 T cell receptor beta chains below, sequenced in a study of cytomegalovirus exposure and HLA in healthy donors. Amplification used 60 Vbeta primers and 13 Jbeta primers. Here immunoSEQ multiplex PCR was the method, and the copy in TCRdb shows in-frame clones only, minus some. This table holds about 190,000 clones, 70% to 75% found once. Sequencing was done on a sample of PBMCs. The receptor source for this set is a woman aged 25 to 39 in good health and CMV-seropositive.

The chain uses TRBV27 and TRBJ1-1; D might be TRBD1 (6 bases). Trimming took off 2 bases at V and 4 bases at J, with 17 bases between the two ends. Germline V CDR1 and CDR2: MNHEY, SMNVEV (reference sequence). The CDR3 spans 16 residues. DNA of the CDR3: TGTGCCAGCAGTTTAAGGGCCAGGGGTGGCGGCACTGAAGCTTTCTTT. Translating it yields CASSLRARGGGTEAFF.

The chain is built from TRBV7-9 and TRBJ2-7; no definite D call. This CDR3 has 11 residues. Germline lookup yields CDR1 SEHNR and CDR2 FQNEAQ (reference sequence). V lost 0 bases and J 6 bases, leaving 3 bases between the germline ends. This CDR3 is CASSLAGEQYF. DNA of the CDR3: TGTGCCAGCAGCTTAGCCGGCGAGCAGTACTTC.

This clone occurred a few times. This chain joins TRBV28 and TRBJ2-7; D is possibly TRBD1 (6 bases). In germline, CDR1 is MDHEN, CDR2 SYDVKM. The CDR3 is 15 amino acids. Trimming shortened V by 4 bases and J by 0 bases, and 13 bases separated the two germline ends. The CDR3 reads CASSSSGGGSYEQYF. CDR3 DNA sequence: TGTGCCAGCAGTTCCAGTGGGGGCGGCTCCTACGAGCAGTACTTC.

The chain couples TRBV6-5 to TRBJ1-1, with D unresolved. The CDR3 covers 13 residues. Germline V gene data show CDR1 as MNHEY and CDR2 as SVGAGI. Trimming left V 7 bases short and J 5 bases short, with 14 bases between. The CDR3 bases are TGTGCCAGCACGACGACGTCGGGTACTGAAGCTTTCTTT. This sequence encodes CASTTTSGTEAFF.

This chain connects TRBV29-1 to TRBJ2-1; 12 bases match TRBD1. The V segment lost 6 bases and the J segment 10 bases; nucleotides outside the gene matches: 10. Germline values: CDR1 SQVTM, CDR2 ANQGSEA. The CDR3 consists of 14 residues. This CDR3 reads CSVDEGQGAGEQFF. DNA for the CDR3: TGCAGCGTGGACGAGGGACAGGGGGCAGGAGAGCAGTTCTTC.

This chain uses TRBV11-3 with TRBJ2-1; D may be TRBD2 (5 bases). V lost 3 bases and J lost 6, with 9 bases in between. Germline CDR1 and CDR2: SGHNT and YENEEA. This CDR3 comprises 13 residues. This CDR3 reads CASSLVLANEQFF. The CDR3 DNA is TGTGCCAGCAGCTTGGTGCTAGCCAATGAGCAGTTCTTC.

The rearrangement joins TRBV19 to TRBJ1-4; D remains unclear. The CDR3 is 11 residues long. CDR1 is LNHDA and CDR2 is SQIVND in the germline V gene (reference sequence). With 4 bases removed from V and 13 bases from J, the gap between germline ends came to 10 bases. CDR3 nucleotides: TGTGCCAGTAGTAGCGCGGCGGTACTGTTTTTT. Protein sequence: CASSSAAVLFF.

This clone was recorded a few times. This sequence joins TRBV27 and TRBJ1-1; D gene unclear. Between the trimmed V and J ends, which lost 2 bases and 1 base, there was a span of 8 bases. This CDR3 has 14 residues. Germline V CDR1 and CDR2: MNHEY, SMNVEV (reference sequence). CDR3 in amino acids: CASSLASWNTEAFF. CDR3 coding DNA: TGTGCCAGCAGTTTAGCGAGTTGGAACACTGAAGCTTTCTTT.

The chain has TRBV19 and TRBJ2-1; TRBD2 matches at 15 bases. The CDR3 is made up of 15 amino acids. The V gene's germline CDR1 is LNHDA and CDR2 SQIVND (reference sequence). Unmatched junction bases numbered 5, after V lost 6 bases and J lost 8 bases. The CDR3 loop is CASRGTSGRKDEQFF. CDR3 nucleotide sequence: TGTGCCAGTAGGGGGACTAGCGGGAGGAAAGATGAGCAGTTCTTC.

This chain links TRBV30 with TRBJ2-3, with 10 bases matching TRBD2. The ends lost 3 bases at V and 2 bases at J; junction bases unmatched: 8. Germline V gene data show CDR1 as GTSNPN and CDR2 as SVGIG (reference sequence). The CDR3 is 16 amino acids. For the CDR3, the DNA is TGTGCCTGGAGAAAGCGGGAGGGCCCAATCACAGATACGCAGTATTTT. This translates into CAWRKREGPITDTQYF.

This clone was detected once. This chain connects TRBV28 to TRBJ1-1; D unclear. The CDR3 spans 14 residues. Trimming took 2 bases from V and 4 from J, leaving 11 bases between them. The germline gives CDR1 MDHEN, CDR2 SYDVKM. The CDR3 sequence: CASSLQNSGTEAFF. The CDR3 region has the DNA TGTGCCAGCAGTTTACAAAACAGTGGCACTGAAGCTTTCTTT.

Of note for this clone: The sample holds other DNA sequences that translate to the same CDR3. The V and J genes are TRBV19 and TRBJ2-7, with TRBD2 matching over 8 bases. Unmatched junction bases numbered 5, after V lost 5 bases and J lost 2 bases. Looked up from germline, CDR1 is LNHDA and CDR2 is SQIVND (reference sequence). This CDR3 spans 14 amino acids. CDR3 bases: TGTGCCAGTAGTCCTACTAGCGGCGCCTACGAGCAGTACTTC. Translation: CASSPTSGAYEQYF.

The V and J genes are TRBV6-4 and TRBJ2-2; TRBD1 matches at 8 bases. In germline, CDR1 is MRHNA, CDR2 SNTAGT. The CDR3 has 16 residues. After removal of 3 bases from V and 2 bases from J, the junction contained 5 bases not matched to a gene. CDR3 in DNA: TGTGCCAGCAGTGATGAGGCAGGGGGCAACACCGGGGAGCTGTTTTTT. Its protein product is CASSDEAGGNTGELFF.

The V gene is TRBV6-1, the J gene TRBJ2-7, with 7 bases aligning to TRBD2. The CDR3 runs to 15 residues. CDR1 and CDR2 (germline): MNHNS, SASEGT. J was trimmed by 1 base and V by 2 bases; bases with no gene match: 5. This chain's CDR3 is CASSEQAGESYEQYF. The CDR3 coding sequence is TGTGCCAGCAGTGAACAGGCGGGAGAGTCCTACGAGCAGTACTTC.

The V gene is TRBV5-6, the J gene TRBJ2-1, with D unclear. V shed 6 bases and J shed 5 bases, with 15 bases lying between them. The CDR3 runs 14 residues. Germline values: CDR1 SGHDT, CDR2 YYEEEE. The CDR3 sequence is CASTPLPGDNEQFF. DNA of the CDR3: TGTGCCAGCACCCCTCTACCCGGAGACAATGAGCAGTTCTTC.

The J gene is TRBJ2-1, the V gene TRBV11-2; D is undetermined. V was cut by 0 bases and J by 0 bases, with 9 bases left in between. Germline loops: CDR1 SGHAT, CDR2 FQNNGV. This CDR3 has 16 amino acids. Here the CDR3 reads CASSLEVYSSYNEQFF. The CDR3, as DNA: TGTGCCAGCAGCTTAGAGGTCTATAGCTCCTACAATGAGCAGTTCTTC.

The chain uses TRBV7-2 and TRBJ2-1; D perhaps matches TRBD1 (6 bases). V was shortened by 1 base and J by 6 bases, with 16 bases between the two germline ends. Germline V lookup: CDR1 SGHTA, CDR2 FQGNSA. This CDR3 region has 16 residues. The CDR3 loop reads CASSLVGAGVVNEQFF. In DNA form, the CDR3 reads TGTGCCAGCAGCTTAGTGGGGGCAGGGGTTGTCAATGAGCAGTTCTTC. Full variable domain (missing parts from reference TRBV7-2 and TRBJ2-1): GAGVSQSPSNKVTEKGKDVELRCDPISGHTALYWYRQSLGQGLEFLIYFQGNSAPDKSGLPSDRFSAERTGGSVSTLTIQRTQQEDSAVYLCASSLVGAGVVNEQFFGPGTRLTVL.

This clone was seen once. CDR3 loop: CASRLGTANTGELFF. In DNA form, the CDR3 reads TGTGCCAGTAGGCTCGGAACAGCTAACACCGGGGAGCTGTTTTTT. This sequence joins TRBV19 and TRBJ2-2; no clear D gene. The CDR3 consists of 15 residues. Germline CDR1 LNHDA, CDR2 SQIVND (reference sequence). Trimming pared 6 bases from V and 2 bases from J, leaving 13 bases between.

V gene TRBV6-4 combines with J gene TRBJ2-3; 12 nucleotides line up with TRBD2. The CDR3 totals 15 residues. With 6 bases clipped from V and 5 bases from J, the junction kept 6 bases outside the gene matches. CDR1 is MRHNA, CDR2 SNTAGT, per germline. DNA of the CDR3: TGTGCCAGCAGCCGACTAGCGGGAGATCAAGATACGCAGTATTTT. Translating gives CASSRLAGDQDTQYF.

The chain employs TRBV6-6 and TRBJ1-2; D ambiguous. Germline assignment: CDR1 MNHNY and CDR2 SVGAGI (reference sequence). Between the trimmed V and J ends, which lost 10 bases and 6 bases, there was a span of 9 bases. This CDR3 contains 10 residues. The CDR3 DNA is TGTGCCACCCAGGTAGATGGCTACACCTTC. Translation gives CATQVDGYTF.

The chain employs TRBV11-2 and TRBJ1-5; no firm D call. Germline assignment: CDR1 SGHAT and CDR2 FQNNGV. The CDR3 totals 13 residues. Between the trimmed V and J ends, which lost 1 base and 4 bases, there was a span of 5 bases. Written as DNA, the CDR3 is TGTGCCAGCAGCTTAGGCAGAAATCAGCCCCAGCATTTT. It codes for CASSLGRNQPQHF.

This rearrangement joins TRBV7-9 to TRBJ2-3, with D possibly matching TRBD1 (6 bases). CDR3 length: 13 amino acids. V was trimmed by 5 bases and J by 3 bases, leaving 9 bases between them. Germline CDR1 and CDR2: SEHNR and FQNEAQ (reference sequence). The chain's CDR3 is CASSDRGTDTQYF. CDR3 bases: TGTGCCAGCAGCGATAGGGGGACAGATACGCAGTATTTT. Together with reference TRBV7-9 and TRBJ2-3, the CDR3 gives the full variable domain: DTGVSQNPRHKITKRGQNVTFRCDPISEHNRLYWYRQTLGQGPEFLTYFQNEAQLEKSRLLSDRFSAERPKGSFSTLEIQRTEQGDSAMYLCASSDRGTDTQYFGPGTRLTVL.

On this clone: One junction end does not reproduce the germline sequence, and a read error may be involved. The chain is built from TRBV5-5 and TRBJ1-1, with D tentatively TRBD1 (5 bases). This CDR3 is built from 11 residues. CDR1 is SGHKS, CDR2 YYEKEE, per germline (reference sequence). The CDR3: CASSATKGSNF. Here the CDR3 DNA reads TGTGCCAGCAGCGCAACCAAGGGGTCGAACTTC.

CDR3 loop: CASSLAGNYYEQYF. CDR3 DNA: TGTGCCAGCAGTTTGGCAGGGAACTACTACGAGCAGTACTTC. This rearrangement joins TRBV27 to TRBJ2-5; maybe TRBD1 (5 bases). Matching the DNA end better, TRBJ2-7 makes the J call doubtful. Germline values: CDR1 MNHEY, CDR2 SMNVEV (reference sequence). The CDR3 runs to 14 residues.

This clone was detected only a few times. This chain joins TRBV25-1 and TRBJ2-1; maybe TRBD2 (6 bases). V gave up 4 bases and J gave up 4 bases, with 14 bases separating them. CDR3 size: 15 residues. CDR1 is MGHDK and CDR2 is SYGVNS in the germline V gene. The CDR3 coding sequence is TGTGCCAGCAGTGGTACTAGCAAACCATACAATGAGCAGTTCTTC. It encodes CASSGTSKPYNEQFF.

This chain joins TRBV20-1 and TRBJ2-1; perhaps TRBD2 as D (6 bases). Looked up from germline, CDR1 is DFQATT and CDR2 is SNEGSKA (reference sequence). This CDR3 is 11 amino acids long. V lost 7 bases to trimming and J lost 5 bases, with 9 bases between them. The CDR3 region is CSVGGNNEQFF. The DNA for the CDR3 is TGCAGTGTCGGGGGAAACAATGAGCAGTTCTTC.

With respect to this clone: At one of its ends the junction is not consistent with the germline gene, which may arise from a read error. For the CDR3, the DNA is TGTTCCAGCAGCCGCTCTAGCGGGGTGTTCTCTGGGGCCAACGTCCTGACTTTC. Translating it yields CSSSRSSGVFSGANVLTF. This rearrangement joins TRBV7-9 to TRBJ2-6; 9 nucleotides line up with TRBD2. Germline lookup yields CDR1 SEHNR and CDR2 FQNEAQ (reference sequence). The CDR3 is 18 amino acids.